These 25 T cell receptor beta chains originate from one sample sequenced in a study of identical twins. A single record per CDR3 protein comes from TCRdb applying MiXCR to the 5' RACE reads. Altogether about 660,000 distinct CDR3 sequences are present, over 8.5% being singletons, with the ten largest covering 0.75% to 1%. These same records also appear under a second study, on yellow fever vaccine responses in identical twins.

What was sequenced was PBMCs. The receptors stem from a woman between 18 and 30 years old in good health.

V and J are TRBV11-2 and TRBJ2-7; 12 bases match TRBD2. With 7 bases clipped from V and 3 bases from J, the junction kept 7 bases outside the gene matches. Germline V gene data show CDR1 as SGHAT and CDR2 as FQNNGV. The CDR3 is made up of 15 amino acids. The CDR3 spells CASTVTTSGSYEQYF. In nucleotides, the CDR3 is TGTGCCAGCACCGTGACGACTAGCGGGAGCTACGAGCAGTACTTC.

The CDR3 sequence is CASSPAGGNEQYF. The CDR3 DNA is TGTGCCAGCAGCCCAGCAGGAGGGAACGAGCAGTACTTC. The chain couples TRBV7-9 to TRBJ2-7; possible D gene TRBD2, 6 bases. There are 13 residues in the CDR3. CDR1 and CDR2 from the germline V gene are SEHNR and FQNEAQ (reference sequence). V gave up 5 bases and J gave up 5 bases, with 13 bases separating them.

The sample holds a few counts of this clonotype. The chain employs TRBV19 and TRBJ1-1, with unresolved D. Trimming left V 6 bases short and J 8 bases short, with 10 bases between. The CDR3 sequence is 11 residues long. Germline assignment: CDR1 LNHDA and CDR2 SQIVND (reference sequence). The CDR3 bases are TGTGCCAGTAGCAACACGAACGAAGCTTTCTTT. Protein sequence: CASSNTNEAFF.

This clonotype was recorded many times. The chain links TRBV28 to TRBJ2-1, with 8 bases matching TRBD1. The CDR3 totals 15 residues. Trimming took 10 bases from V and 2 from J; bases not matched to a gene: 10. Germline V gene lookup returns CDR1 MDHEN and CDR2 SYDVKM. Here the CDR3 reads CATDSPGGAYNEQFF. CDR3 nucleotides: TGTGCCACCGACTCCCCAGGGGGCGCCTACAATGAGCAGTTCTTC.

This clonotype was observed many times. The genes are TRBV21-1 and TRBJ2-1; TRBD1, the table's D call, was not compared with the DNA. TRBV21-1 is a pseudogene locus. The length of the CDR3 is 16 residues. The CDR3 protein is CASVPKRGLDYNEQFF. The CDR3 region has the DNA TGTGCCAGCGTACCGAAGCGGGGGCTAGACTACAATGAGCAGTTCTTC.

This clonotype has only a few counts. This chain connects TRBV20-1 to TRBJ2-7; 9 bases are shared with TRBD2. The CDR3 has 15 amino acids. Germline V lookup: CDR1 DFQATT, CDR2 SNEGSKA (reference sequence). Trimming removed 6 bases from V and 0 bases from J; junction bases left unmatched: 9. CDR3 region: CSALQLAGSSYEQYF. In nucleotides, the CDR3 is TGCAGTGCGCTACAACTAGCGGGTAGCTCCTACGAGCAGTACTTC.

This clonotype has only a few counts. The genes are TRBV7-9 and TRBJ2-7, with a weak D call TRBD2 (5 bases). In germline, CDR1 is SEHNR, CDR2 FQNEAQ (reference sequence). Trimming took off 5 bases at V and 4 bases at J, with 18 bases between the two ends. The CDR3 spans 15 residues. The CDR3 nucleotides read TGTGCCAGCAGCCCAGAGGGCCCAGAAGGTTACGAGCAGTACTTC. This sequence encodes CASSPEGPEGYEQYF.

In DNA form, the CDR3 reads TGCAGCGTTATAGGGGGATCCTACGAGCAGTACTTC. As protein: CSVIGGSYEQYF. The V gene is TRBV29-1, the J gene TRBJ2-7; D possibly corresponds to TRBD1 (6 bases). V was pared by 5 bases and J by 1 base, with 9 bases between. The germline V gene encodes CDR1 SQVTM and CDR2 ANQGSEA. The CDR3 covers 12 residues.

This chain connects TRBV9 to TRBJ1-1; no clear D. The CDR3 spans 15 residues. The ends were cut back, 0 bases at V and 3 bases at J, with 12 bases in the middle. CDR1 and CDR2 (germline): SGDLS, YYNGEE. In DNA, the CDR3 is TGTGCCAGCAGCGTAGTGGGTAGTCTTGACACTGAAGCTTTCTTT. Translated, it gives CASSVVGSLDTEAFF.

The chain joins TRBV14 to TRBJ2-7; D is possibly TRBD1 (5 bases). This CDR3 has 13 amino acids. Trimming removed 3 bases at V and 6 bases at J, with 12 bases between. The V gene's germline CDR1 is SGHDN and CDR2 FVKESK. CDR3 sequence: CASSHNQGAEQYF. The DNA of the CDR3 is TGTGCCAGCAGCCACAACCAGGGCGCCGAGCAGTACTTC.

This clonotype was seen a handful of times. The chain combines TRBV7-8 with TRBJ2-4; a possible D gene is TRBD1 (5 bases). Trimming stripped 5 bases from V and 0 bases from J, with 14 bases between. There are 16 residues in the CDR3. CDR1 and CDR2 (germline): SGHVS, FQNEAQ. CDR3 in amino acids: CASSPQGLLAKNIQYF. CDR3 in DNA: TGTGCCAGCAGCCCCCAGGGTCTACTAGCCAAAAACATTCAGTACTTC.

This clonotype was detected only a few times. The chain joins TRBV28 to TRBJ2-1, with 13 bases matching TRBD2. This CDR3 contains 17 residues. V was clipped by 1 base and J by 8 bases; unmatched bases: 8. Germline V CDR1 and CDR2: MDHEN, SYDVKM. CDR3 bases: TGTGCCAGCAGTTTATATGGTACTAGCGGGGGGGCCGATGAGCAGTTCTTC. Its translation is CASSLYGTSGGADEQFF.

This clonotype was observed many times. The chain employs TRBV5-1 and TRBJ2-5; D uncertain. Trimming pared 1 base from V and 3 bases from J, leaving 10 bases between. This CDR3 has 14 residues. Germline CDR1 SGHRS, CDR2 YFSETQ. CDR3 residues: CASSLFSNEETQYF. The CDR3 DNA is TGCGCCAGCAGCTTGTTCAGTAATGAAGAGACCCAGTACTTC.

The chain recombines TRBV6-1 with TRBJ2-7; D is perhaps TRBD2 (6 bases). From germline, CDR1 is MNHNS and CDR2 SASEGT. Trimming removed 1 base at V and 4 bases at J, with 14 bases between. The CDR3 is 15 residues long. The CDR3 DNA is TGTGCCAGCAGTGAAGGGAGCGGGCGCAATTACGAGCAGTACTTC. This encodes CASSEGSGRNYEQYF.

This clonotype was seen many times. The chain recombines TRBV5-1 with TRBJ2-4, with a possible D match to TRBD2 (6 bases). The CDR3 loop spans 15 amino acids. From germline, CDR1 is SGHRS and CDR2 YFSETQ. V lost 4 bases, J lost 7 bases, and 18 bases lay in between. CDR3 residues: CASSNSTSSSNIQYF. CDR3 nucleotide sequence: TGCGCCAGCAGCAATTCCACTAGCTCCTCTAACATTCAGTACTTC.

This chain links TRBV24-1 with TRBJ2-1, with TRBD1 matching over 7 bases. Per germline, CDR1 KGHDR and CDR2 SFDVKD. CDR3 size: 17 residues. V was pared by 4 bases and J by 1 base, with 9 bases of the junction left unmatched. CDR3 sequence: CATSDPTTGPSYNEQFF. CDR3 in DNA: TGTGCCACCAGTGACCCTACGACAGGGCCGTCCTACAATGAGCAGTTCTTC.

This clonotype has more than one count but fewer than ten. The chain carries TRBV4-1 and TRBJ2-7; 7 bases are a match to TRBD2. This CDR3 has 15 amino acids. In germline, CDR1 is MGHRA, CDR2 YSYEKL. V was clipped by 0 bases and J by 2 bases; unmatched bases: 4. This chain's CDR3 is CASSQEPSGTYEQYF. CDR3 in DNA: TGCGCCAGCAGCCAAGAACCCAGCGGGACCTACGAGCAGTACTTC.

This chain joins TRBV7-2 and TRBJ2-5; D is undetermined. Germline V gene lookup returns CDR1 SGHTA and CDR2 FQGNSA. The CDR3 is 16 amino acids. With 1 base removed from V and 5 bases from J, the gap between germline ends came to 17 bases. CDR3 nucleotides: TGTGCCAGCAGCTTAGGTCCTAGGTCATCCGGCGAGACCCAGTACTTC. It translates to CASSLGPRSSGETQYF.

This clonotype was seen a few times. The junction departs from the called germline gene at one end, perhaps through a read error. The chain links TRBV14 to TRBJ2-1; D not resolved. Germline loops: CDR1 SGHDN, CDR2 FVKESK. CDR3 size: 13 residues. CDR3 sequence: CASSLYGWNELFF. CDR3 nucleotide sequence: TGTGCCAGCAGCCTTTATGGTTGGAATGAGCTGTTCTTC.

This clonotype came up a few times. A read error may be the cause here, since a much bigger clone is one base away. V gene TRBV28 combines with J gene TRBJ2-7; 8 nucleotides match TRBD1. The germline V gene has CDR1 MDHEN and CDR2 SYDVKM. The CDR3 totals 12 residues. V gave up 7 bases and J gave up 2 bases; unmatched junction bases: 1. This chain's CDR3 is CASKTGAYEQYF. Written as DNA, the CDR3 is TGTGCCAGCAAGACAGGGGCCTACGAGCAGTACTTC.

This clonotype came up a few times. The chain couples TRBV6-2 or TRBV6-3 to TRBJ2-5, with TRBD2 identical over 10 bases. The CDR3 loop spans 16 amino acids. Trimming cost V 2 bases and J 4 bases; bases outside gene matches: 7. CDR1 is MNHEY, CDR2 SVGEGT, per germline. CDR3 amino acids: CASSYRSGRATETQYF. The CDR3 DNA reads TGTGCCAGCAGTTACAGAAGCGGGAGGGCCACAGAGACCCAGTACTTC.

The genes are TRBV2 and TRBJ1-1, with TRBD1 matching 8 bases. Trimming removed 3 bases from V and 0 bases from J; junction bases left unmatched: 9. The CDR3 has 17 residues. The germline CDR1 and CDR2 sequences are SNHLY and FYNNEI. The CDR3 region has the DNA TGTGCCAGCAGTGACCCTGACAGGGGCAACATGAACACTGAAGCTTTCTTT. Translating it yields CASSDPDRGNMNTEAFF. Full variable domain (remainder filled in from reference TRBV2 and TRBJ1-1): EPEVTQTPSHQVTQMGQEVILRCVPISNHLYFYWYRQILGQKVEFLVSFYNNEISEKSEIFDDQFSVERPDGSNFTLKIRSTKLEDSAMYFCASSDPDRGNMNTEAFFGQGTRLTVV.

This clonotype was found many times. The chain couples TRBV24-1 to TRBJ2-2, with D possibly being TRBD2 (6 bases). Per germline, CDR1 KGHDR and CDR2 SFDVKD. Between the trimmed V and J ends, which lost 6 bases and 2 bases, there was a span of 12 bases. This CDR3 spans 15 amino acids. The CDR3 region is CATSPGTLNTGELFF. The CDR3 DNA reads as TGTGCCACCAGTCCCGGGACTCTTAACACCGGGGAGCTGTTTTTT.

This clonotype was seen at least ten times. V is TRBV5-1 and J is TRBJ2-1, with 8 bases fitting TRBD1. From germline, CDR1 is SGHRS and CDR2 YFSETQ. J lost 0 bases, V lost 2 bases, and 7 bases had no gene match. The CDR3 is 17 residues long. The CDR3: CASSFQGAESSYNEQFF. CDR3 bases: TGCGCCAGCAGCTTCCAGGGGGCGGAGAGCTCCTACAATGAGCAGTTCTTC.

This clonotype was seen at least ten times. The gene calls are TRBV9 and TRBJ1-3, with 7 nucleotides matching TRBD1. The CDR3 loop spans 14 amino acids. J lost 4 bases, V lost 3 bases, and 4 bases had no gene match. Germline assignment: CDR1 SGDLS and CDR2 YYNGEE. In nucleotides, the CDR3 is TGTGCCAGCAGCGACGGGACAGCCGGAAACACCATATATTTT. This gives the protein CASSDGTAGNTIYF.